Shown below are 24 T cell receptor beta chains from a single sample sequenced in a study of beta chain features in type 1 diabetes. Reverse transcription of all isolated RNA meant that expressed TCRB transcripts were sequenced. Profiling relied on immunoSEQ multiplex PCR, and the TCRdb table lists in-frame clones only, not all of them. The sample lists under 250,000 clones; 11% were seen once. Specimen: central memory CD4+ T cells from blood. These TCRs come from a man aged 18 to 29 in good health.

The DNA of the CDR3 is TGTGCCAGCAGTTTGTCCCGGGAGGGAGACAATGAGCAGTTCTTC. Translation gives CASSLSREGDNEQFF. The chain combines TRBV28 with TRBJ2-1; 8 nucleotides agree with TRBD2. In germline, CDR1 is MDHEN, CDR2 SYDVKM. The J segment lost 5 bases and the V segment lost 3 bases, leaving 6 bases of the junction unmatched. CDR3 length equals 15 residues.

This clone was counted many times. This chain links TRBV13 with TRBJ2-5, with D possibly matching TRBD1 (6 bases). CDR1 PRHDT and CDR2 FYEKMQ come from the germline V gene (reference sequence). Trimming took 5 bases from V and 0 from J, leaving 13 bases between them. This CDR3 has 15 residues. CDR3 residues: CASSIDQGNQETQYF. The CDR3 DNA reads TGTGCCAGCAGCATCGATCAGGGGAACCAAGAGACCCAGTACTTC.

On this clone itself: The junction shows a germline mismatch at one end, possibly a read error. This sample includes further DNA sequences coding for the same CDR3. In DNA, the CDR3 is TGTGCCAGTTCACCAGGACTAGCGGACTACAATGAGCAGTTCTTC. Its protein is CASSPGLADYNEQFF. The chain is built from TRBV18 and TRBJ2-1; 10 bases fit TRBD2. This CDR3 has 15 residues. Germline-derived CDR1 and CDR2 are KGHSH and LQKENI.

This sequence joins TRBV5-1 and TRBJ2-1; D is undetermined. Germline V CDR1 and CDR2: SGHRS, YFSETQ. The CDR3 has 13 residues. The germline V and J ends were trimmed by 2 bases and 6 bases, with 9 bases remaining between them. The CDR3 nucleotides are TGCGCCAGCAGCTTTGAGGTCCGCAATGAGCAGTTCTTC. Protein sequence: CASSFEVRNEQFF. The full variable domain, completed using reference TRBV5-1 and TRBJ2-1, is KAGVTQTPRYLIKTRGQQVTLSCSPISGHRSVSWYQQTPGQGLQFLFEYFSETQRNKGNFPGRFSGRQFSNSRSEMNVSTLELGDSALYLCASSFEVRNEQFFGPGTRLTVL.

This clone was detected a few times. In DNA form, the CDR3 reads TGTGCCAGCTCACCACGGGACAGGGGAGGCACTGAAGCTTTCTTT. Translating it yields CASSPRDRGGTEAFF. The gene calls are TRBV18 and TRBJ1-1; 10 bases align to TRBD1. Losses at the gene ends were 1 base for V and 4 bases for J; bases not matched to a gene: 3. Germline CDR1 and CDR2: KGHSH and LQKENI. The CDR3 consists of 15 residues.

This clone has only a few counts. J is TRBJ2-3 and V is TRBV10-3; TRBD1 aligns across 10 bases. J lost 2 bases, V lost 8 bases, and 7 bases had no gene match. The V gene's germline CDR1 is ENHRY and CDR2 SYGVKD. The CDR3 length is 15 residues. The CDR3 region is CAIGSGTGVTDTQYF. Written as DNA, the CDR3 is TGTGCCATCGGATCCGGGACAGGGGTCACAGATACGCAGTATTTT.

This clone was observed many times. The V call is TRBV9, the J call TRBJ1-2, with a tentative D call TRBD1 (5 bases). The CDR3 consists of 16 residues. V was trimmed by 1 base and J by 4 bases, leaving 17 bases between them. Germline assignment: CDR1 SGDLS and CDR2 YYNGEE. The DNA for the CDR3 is TGTGCCAGCAGCGTACTGGACACCAACGAGGTCTATGGCTACACCTTC. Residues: CASSVLDTNEVYGYTF.

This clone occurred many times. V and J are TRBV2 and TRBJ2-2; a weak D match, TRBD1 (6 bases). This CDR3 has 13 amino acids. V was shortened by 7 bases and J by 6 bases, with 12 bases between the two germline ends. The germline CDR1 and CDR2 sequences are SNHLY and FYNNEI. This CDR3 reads CASITQGPGELFF. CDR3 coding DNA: TGTGCCAGCATTACACAGGGCCCCGGGGAGCTGTTTTTT.

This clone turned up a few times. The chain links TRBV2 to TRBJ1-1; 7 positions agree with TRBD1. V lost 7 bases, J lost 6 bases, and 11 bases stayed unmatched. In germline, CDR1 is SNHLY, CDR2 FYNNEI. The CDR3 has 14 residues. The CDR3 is CASTWDRYGAEAFF. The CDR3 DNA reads TGTGCCAGCACTTGGGACAGATACGGGGCTGAAGCTTTCTTT.

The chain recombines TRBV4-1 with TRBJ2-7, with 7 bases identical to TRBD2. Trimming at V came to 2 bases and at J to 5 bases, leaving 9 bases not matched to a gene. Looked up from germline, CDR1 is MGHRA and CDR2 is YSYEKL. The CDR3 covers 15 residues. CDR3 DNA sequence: TGCGCCAGCAGCCAATTCGGGGGGAGAAGAGACGAGCAGTACTTC. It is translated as CASSQFGGRRDEQYF.

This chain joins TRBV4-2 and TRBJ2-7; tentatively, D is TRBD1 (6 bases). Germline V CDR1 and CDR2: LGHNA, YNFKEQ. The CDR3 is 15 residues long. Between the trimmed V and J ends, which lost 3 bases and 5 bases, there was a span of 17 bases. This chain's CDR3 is CASSQAGQTVHEQYF. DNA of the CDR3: TGTGCCAGCAGCCAGGCTGGACAGACAGTTCACGAGCAGTACTTC.

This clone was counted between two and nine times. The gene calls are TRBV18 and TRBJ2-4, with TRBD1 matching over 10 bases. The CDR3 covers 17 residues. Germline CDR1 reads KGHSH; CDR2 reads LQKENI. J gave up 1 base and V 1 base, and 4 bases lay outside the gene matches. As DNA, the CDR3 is TGTGCCAGCTCACCACTGGGACAGGGGATGGCCAAAAACATTCAGTACTTC. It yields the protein CASSPLGQGMAKNIQYF.

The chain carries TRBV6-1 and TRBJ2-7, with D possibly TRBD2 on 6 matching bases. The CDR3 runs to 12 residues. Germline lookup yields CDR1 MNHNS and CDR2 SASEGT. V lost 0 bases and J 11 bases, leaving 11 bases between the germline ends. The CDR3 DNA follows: TGTGCCAGCAGTGAAGCGGGGACTCTGGAGTACTTC. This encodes CASSEAGTLEYF.

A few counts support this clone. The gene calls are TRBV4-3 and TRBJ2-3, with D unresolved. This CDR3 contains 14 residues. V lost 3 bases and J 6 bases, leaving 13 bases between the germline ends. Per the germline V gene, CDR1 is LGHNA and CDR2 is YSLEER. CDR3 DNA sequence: TGCGCCAGCAGCCAGGCTGGGAAGGACGATACGCAGTATTTT. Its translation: CASSQAGKDDTQYF.

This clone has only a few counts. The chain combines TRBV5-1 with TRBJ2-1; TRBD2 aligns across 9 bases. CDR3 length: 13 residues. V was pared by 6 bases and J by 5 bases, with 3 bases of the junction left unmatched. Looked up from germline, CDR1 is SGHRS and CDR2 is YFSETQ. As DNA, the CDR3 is TGCGCCAGCAATCTAGCGGGAAACAATGAGCAGTTCTTC. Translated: CASNLAGNNEQFF.

CDR3 sequence: CASSLGQGEPYEQYF. As DNA, the CDR3 is TGTGCCAGCAGCTTAGGACAGGGCGAGCCCTACGAGCAGTACTTC. The rearrangement links TRBV11-2 to TRBJ2-7; 7 bases map to TRBD1. The CDR3 length is 15 residues. V lost 1 base, J lost 2 bases, and 5 bases stayed unmatched. The germline gives CDR1 SGHAT, CDR2 FQNNGV.

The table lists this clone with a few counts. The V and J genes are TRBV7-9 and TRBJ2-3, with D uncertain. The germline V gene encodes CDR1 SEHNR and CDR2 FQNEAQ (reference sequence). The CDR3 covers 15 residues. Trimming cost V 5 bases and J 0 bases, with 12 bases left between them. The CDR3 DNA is TGTGCCAGCAGCGCCTCAACACCCAGCACAGATACGCAGTATTTT. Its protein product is CASSASTPSTDTQYF.

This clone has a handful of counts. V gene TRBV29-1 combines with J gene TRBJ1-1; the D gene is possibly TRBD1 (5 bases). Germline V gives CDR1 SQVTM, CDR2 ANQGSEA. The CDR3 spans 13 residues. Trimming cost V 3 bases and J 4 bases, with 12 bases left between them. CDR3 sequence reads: CSVDQPGGTEAFF. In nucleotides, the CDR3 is TGCAGCGTTGACCAGCCGGGGGGCACTGAAGCTTTCTTT.

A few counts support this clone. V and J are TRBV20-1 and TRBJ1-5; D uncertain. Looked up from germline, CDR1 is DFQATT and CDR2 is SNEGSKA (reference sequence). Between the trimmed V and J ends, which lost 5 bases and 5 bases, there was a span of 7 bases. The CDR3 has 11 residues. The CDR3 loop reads CSARRDQPQHF. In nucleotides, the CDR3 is TGCAGTGCTCGCCGGGATCAGCCCCAGCATTTT.

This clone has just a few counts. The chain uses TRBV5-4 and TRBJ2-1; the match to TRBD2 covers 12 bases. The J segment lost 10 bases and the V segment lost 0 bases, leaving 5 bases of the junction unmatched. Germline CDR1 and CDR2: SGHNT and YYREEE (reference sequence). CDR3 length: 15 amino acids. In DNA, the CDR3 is TGTGCCAGCAGCTTGGGACTAGCGGGAGTAGTGGAGCAGTTCTTC. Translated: CASSLGLAGVVEQFF.

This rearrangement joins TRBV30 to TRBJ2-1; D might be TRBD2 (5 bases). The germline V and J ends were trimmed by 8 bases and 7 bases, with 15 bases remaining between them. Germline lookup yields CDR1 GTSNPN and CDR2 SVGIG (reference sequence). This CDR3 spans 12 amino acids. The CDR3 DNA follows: TGTGCCAGGGAGATGGGCGGAAATGAGCAGTTCTTC. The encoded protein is CAREMGGNEQFF.

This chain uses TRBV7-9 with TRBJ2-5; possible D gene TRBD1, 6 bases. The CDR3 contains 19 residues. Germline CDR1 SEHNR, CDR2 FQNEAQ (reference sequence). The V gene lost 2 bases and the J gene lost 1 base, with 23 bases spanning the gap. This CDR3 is CASSLPGVPGQRFQETQYF. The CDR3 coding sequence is TGTGCCAGCAGCTTACCCGGGGTCCCCGGACAGCGGTTCCAAGAGACCCAGTACTTC.

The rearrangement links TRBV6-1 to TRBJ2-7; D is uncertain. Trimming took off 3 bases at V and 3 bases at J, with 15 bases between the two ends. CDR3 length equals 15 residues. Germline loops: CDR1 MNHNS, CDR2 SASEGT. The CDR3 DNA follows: TGTGCCAGCAGTGACTATCGACATGGTCGCTACGAGCAGTACTTC. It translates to CASSDYRHGRYEQYF.

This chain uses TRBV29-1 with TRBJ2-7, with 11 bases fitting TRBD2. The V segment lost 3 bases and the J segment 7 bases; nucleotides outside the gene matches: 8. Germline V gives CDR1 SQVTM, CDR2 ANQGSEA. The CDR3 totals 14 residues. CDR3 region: CSVEASGRRREQYF. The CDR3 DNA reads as TGCAGCGTTGAGGCTAGCGGGAGGCGGAGGGAGCAGTACTTC.